What follows are 14 T cell receptor beta chains derived from one specimen sequenced in a study of brain T cells in children with intractable seizures. Produced via immunoSEQ multiplex PCR; TCRdb's table is partial and in-frame only. Of 70,000 to 85,000 clones listed, approximately 90% were seen once; the top ten hold less than 30%. Sequenced material: peripheral blood, taken at surgery. The receptors derive from a girl aged 2 to 9 with Rasmussen encephalitis and intractable seizures.

The chain recombines TRBV24-1 with TRBJ2-1, with 9 bases matching TRBD1. The CDR3 is 15 amino acids. Germline V gene lookup returns CDR1 KGHDR and CDR2 SFDVKD. The J segment lost 6 bases and the V segment lost 6 bases, leaving 8 bases of the junction unmatched. This CDR3 is CATSSSGQGFNEQFF. Here the CDR3 DNA reads TGTGCCACCAGTAGTTCGGGACAGGGTTTCAATGAGCAGTTCTTC.

The chain couples TRBV28 to TRBJ1-3, with D perhaps TRBD1 (5 bases). The length of the CDR3 is 14 residues. Trimming shortened V by 5 bases and J by 3 bases, and 11 bases separated the two germline ends. Germline loops: CDR1 MDHEN, CDR2 SYDVKM. CDR3 region: CASSAGGGGNTIYF. The CDR3 DNA reads as TGTGCCAGCAGTGCCGGGGGTGGTGGAAACACCATATATTTT.

J is TRBJ2-7 and V is TRBV7-2; 8 bases fit TRBD2. The CDR3 loop spans 16 amino acids. Germline CDR1 and CDR2: SGHTA and FQGNSA. V lost 1 base and J lost 4; bases outside the gene matches: 9. CDR3 amino acids: CASSLVQGLDGYEQYF. CDR3 sequence (DNA): TGTGCCAGCAGCTTAGTTCAGGGACTAGACGGGTACGAGCAGTACTTC.

This rearrangement joins TRBV7-6 to TRBJ2-2; D not resolved. The CDR3 is 17 residues long. The germline V gene encodes CDR1 SGHVS and CDR2 FNYEAQ. V was pared by 3 bases and J by 0 bases, with 14 bases between. The CDR3, as DNA: TGTGCCAGCAGCTTTAGGAATGGGGTGGCGAACACCGGGGAGCTGTTTTTT. Translating it yields CASSFRNGVANTGELFF.

The J gene is TRBJ1-3, the V gene TRBV6-5; D may be TRBD1 (6 bases). CDR1 is MNHEY, CDR2 SVGAGI, per germline. Deletions cut 0 bases from V and 4 bases from J, with 13 bases between. The CDR3 is 16 amino acids. The CDR3 sequence: CASSYSGGAAGNTIYF. The CDR3 DNA reads TGTGCCAGCAGTTACTCTGGGGGGGCGGCGGGAAACACCATATATTTT.

This chain links TRBV2 with TRBJ2-2; 9 nucleotides match TRBD1. The germline gives CDR1 SNHLY, CDR2 FYNNEI. The CDR3 is 15 residues long. Trimming at V came to 4 bases and at J to 1 base, leaving 1 base not matched to a gene. The CDR3 sequence: CASSADRGNTGELFF. DNA of the CDR3: TGTGCCAGCAGTGCGGACAGGGGGAACACCGGGGAGCTGTTTTTT.

The chain is built from TRBV6-6 and TRBJ2-3, with D uncertain. V lost 0 bases and J 5 bases, leaving 6 bases between the germline ends. Per the germline V gene, CDR1 is MNHNY and CDR2 is SVGAGI (reference sequence). The CDR3 is 13 amino acids. The CDR3 sequence is CASSYSGRDTQYF. CDR3 nucleotide sequence: TGTGCCAGCAGTTACTCAGGGCGAGATACGCAGTATTTT.

This chain connects TRBV19 to TRBJ1-5; D remains ambiguous. There are 14 residues in the CDR3. The germline gives CDR1 LNHDA, CDR2 SQIVND (reference sequence). Trimming removed 6 bases from V and 0 bases from J, with 9 bases in between. CDR3 DNA: TGTGCCAGTAGCGAACAATTTAGCAATCAGCCCCAGCATTTT. It translates to CASSEQFSNQPQHF.

The rearrangement joins TRBV13 to TRBJ2-7, with D uncertain. The V and J ends lost 6 bases and 3 bases respectively, with 12 bases between them. In germline, CDR1 is PRHDT, CDR2 FYEKMQ (reference sequence). The CDR3 consists of 13 residues. The CDR3 reads CASSLRPGYEQYF. CDR3 DNA: TGTGCCAGCAGTCTGAGGCCAGGCTACGAGCAGTACTTC.

The chain combines TRBV5-4 with TRBJ1-2; 7 bases agree with TRBD1. The CDR3 covers 13 residues. J was trimmed by 8 bases and V by 0 bases; bases with no gene match: 4. Germline CDR1 is SGHNT and CDR2 is YYREEE (reference sequence). Here the CDR3 DNA reads TGTGCCAGCAGCTTGGGGCCAGGGGGAGGCTACACCTTC. It translates to CASSLGPGGGYTF. Full variable domain (remainder filled in from reference TRBV5-4 and TRBJ1-2): ETGVTQSPTHLIKTRGQQVTLRCSSQSGHNTVSWYQQALGQGPQFIFQYYREEENGRGNFPPRFSGLQFPNYSSELNVNALELDDSALYLCASSLGPGGGYTFGSGTRLTVV.

The genes are TRBV28 and TRBJ2-2; D unresolved. V was cut by 10 bases and J by 2 bases, with 11 bases left in between. Germline-derived CDR1 and CDR2 are MDHEN and SYDVKM. This CDR3 has 13 residues. CDR3 nucleotide sequence: TGTGCCACCCGCCCAGACAACACCGGGGAGCTGTTTTTT. Protein sequence: CATRPDNTGELFF.

V gene TRBV27 combines with J gene TRBJ2-7; D is possibly TRBD1 (6 bases). This CDR3 contains 14 residues. With 7 bases removed from V and 5 bases from J, the gap between germline ends came to 18 bases. The V gene's germline CDR1 is MNHEY and CDR2 SMNVEV (reference sequence). Here the CDR3 reads CASTDGSRGNEQYF. CDR3 DNA sequence: TGTGCCAGCACTGATGGCTCGAGGGGGAACGAGCAGTACTTC.

The chain has TRBV2 and TRBJ1-6, with 8 bases lining up with TRBD1. The junction had 7 bases not matched to a gene; V was cut back by 8 bases and J by 7 bases. The V gene's germline CDR1 is SNHLY and CDR2 FYNNEI. This CDR3 has 14 amino acids. The CDR3 reads CASAAGTGNSPLHF. As DNA, the CDR3 is TGTGCCAGCGCCGCCGGGACAGGAAATTCACCCCTCCACTTT.

This clone was counted a single time. CDR3 sequence (DNA): TGTGCCAGCAGCACCCCGAGGATACCCTCCTACGAGCAGTACTTC. Protein product: CASSTPRIPSYEQYF. The V call is TRBV28, the J call TRBJ2-7; D remains ambiguous. The CDR3 covers 15 residues. CDR1 is MDHEN and CDR2 is SYDVKM in the germline V gene. Trimming pared 6 bases from V and 0 bases from J, leaving 15 bases between.